This T cell receptor (beta chain) was recovered during a study of blood T cell repertoires in COVID-19. Patients in Seattle were enrolled during active infection, then followed longitudinally. TCRdb keeps only in-frame clones here, not all; method: immunoSEQ multiplex PCR. The repertoire consists of fewer than 300,000 clones, with 86% occurring once and the leading ten covering about an eighth. The CDR3 covers 12 residues. CDR1 and CDR2 from the germline V gene are SQVTM and ANQGSEA. The V gene lost 6 bases and the J gene lost 2 bases, with 8 bases spanning the gap. Sequenced sample: peripheral blood. The clonotype originates from a woman in her 30s with COVID-19, enrolled during active disease. The V and J genes are TRBV29-1 and TRBJ1-5, with D maybe TRBD1 (5 bases). The CDR3 loop reads CSVQQGNQPQHF. The CDR3 DNA reads TGCAGCGTCCAACAGGGCAATCAGCCCCAGCATTTT.